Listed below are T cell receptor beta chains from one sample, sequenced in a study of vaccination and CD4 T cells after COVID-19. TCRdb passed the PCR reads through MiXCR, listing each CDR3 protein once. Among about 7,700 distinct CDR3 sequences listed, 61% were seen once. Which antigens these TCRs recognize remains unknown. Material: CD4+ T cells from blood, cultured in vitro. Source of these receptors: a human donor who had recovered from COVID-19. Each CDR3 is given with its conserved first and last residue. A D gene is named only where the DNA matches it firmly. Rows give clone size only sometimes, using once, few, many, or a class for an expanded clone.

DNA: TGCAGTGCTAGAGAGCAAGCGGGCAGGAGGGAGACCCAGTACTTC
CDR3: CSAREQAGRRETQYF
J: TRBJ2-5
size: few
D: .
V: TRBV20-1

DNA: TGCAGTGCCGTGCGGGTGGCCGACTACGAGCAGTACTTC
CDR3: CSAVRVADYEQYF
J: TRBJ2-7
size: few
D: .
V: TRBV20-1

DNA: TGTGCCAGCAGCCCACAGGGACTAGCGGGGACCCAAGAGACCCAGTACTTC
CDR3: CASSPQGLAGTQETQYF
J: TRBJ2-5
size: .
D: TRBD2
V: TRBV11-2

DNA: TGTGCCAGCAAGGTAACTTACGACTACAATGAGCAGTTCTTC
CDR3: CASKVTYDYNEQFF
J: TRBJ2-1
size: .
D: .
V: TRBV6-1

DNA: TGCAGTGCTAGTCCCAGGGGGCGAGGAAACACCATATATTTT
CDR3: CSASPRGRGNTIYF
J: TRBJ1-3
size: .
D: TRBD1
V: TRBV20-1

DNA: TGTGCCAGCAGGTCCGGGGCATCCTACGAGCAGTACTTC
CDR3: CASRSGASYEQYF
J: TRBJ2-7
size: .
D: .
V: TRBV2

DNA: TGTGCCAGCAGTTTTCGCGTAGAGCAGTACTTC
CDR3: CASSFRVEQYF
J: TRBJ2-7
size: .
D: .
V: TRBV28

DNA: TGTGCCAGCAGCCAGAGTCGGGACCTGACCACTGAAGCTTTCTTT
CDR3: CASSQSRDLTTEAFF
J: TRBJ1-1
size: .
D: .
V: TRBV5-4

DNA: TGTGCCTGGGGTGTTGGGGGCACTCCGAGATGGAGAGTCTACAATGAGCAGTTCTTC
CDR3: CAWGVGGTPRWRVYNEQFF
J: TRBJ2-1
size: .
D: .
V: TRBV30

DNA: TGTGCCAGCAGTCCCCTCCGAACCGTTTACGAGGGGCAGTACTTC
CDR3: CASSPLRTVYEGQYF
J: TRBJ2-7
size: .
D: .
V: TRBV12-3/TRBV12-4

DNA: TGTGCCAGTAGTATGGCCGGGACAACGATTAACTATGGCTACACCTTC
CDR3: CASSMAGTTINYGYTF
J: TRBJ1-2
size: few
D: .
V: TRBV19

DNA: TGTGCCAGCAGTGTGGACCGTAGGGCCTACGAGCAGTACTTC
CDR3: CASSVDRRAYEQYF
J: TRBJ2-7
size: .
D: .
V: TRBV2

DNA: TGTGCCAGCAGTCGACCGGGACTAGCGGGAGGGAGTGAGCAGTTCTTC
CDR3: CASSRPGLAGGSEQFF
J: TRBJ2-1
size: .
D: TRBD2
V: TRBV6-2/TRBV6-3

DNA: TGTGCCAGCAGCCAACTGTTCAGGGCTAGCACAGATACGCAGTATTTT
CDR3: CASSQLFRASTDTQYF
J: TRBJ2-3
size: .
D: .
V: TRBV14

DNA: TGTGCCAGTAGTATAGTAAGGGCTAACTATGGCTACACCTTC
CDR3: CASSIVRANYGYTF
J: TRBJ1-2
size: .
D: .
V: TRBV19

DNA: TGTGCCAGCAGTTACTCGCAGGGGTATGGCTACACCTTC
CDR3: CASSYSQGYGYTF
J: TRBJ1-2
size: few
D: .
V: TRBV6-2/TRBV6-3

DNA: TGTGCCAGCAGCCCATTGAGCGGCAGGGGGGGGAATGGCTACACCTTC
CDR3: CASSPLSGRGGNGYTF
J: TRBJ1-2
size: .
D: TRBD1
V: TRBV12-3/TRBV12-4

DNA: TGTGCCTGGAGTGGATTAGGGGACTCAAGGAATTCACCCCTCCACTTT
CDR3: CAWSGLGDSRNSPLHF
J: TRBJ1-6
size: .
D: .
V: TRBV30

DNA: TGTGCCAGCAGTTCCGGAGACAGGGACACCGGGGAGCTGTTTTTT
CDR3: CASSSGDRDTGELFF
J: TRBJ2-2
size: medium-sized
D: TRBD1
V: TRBV27

DNA: TGTGCCAGCAGTCCCCCCCTACTGAATTGGATAAACACCGGGGAGCTGTTTTTT
CDR3: CASSPPLLNWINTGELFF
J: TRBJ2-2
size: .
D: .
V: TRBV27

DNA: TGCGCCAGCAGCCAAGATCGGGTAGCGGGGGGTTTCTTCTTC
CDR3: CASSQDRVAGGFFF
J: TRBJ2-1
size: .
D: TRBD2
V: TRBV4-3

DNA: TGTGCCAGCAGCTCCGGGACTAGCGGGGGGGATCAAGAGACCCAGTACTTC
CDR3: CASSSGTSGGDQETQYF
J: TRBJ2-5
size: .
D: TRBD2
V: TRBV6-2/TRBV6-3